The next 24 T cell receptor beta chains were all read from a single sample in a study of blood T cell repertoires in COVID-19. Profiled with immunoSEQ multiplex PCR; TCRdb holds only in-frame clones, not every one. The sample contains fewer than 250,000 clones, approximately 86% of which appear only once. Sequenced material: PBMCs or T cells enriched from blood (not recorded which). The receptors here all came from a woman aged 40 to 50 with acute COVID-19.

The chain is built from TRBV28 and TRBJ2-1; 12 positions agree with TRBD2. This CDR3 region has 17 residues. V gave up 5 bases and J gave up 6 bases; unmatched junction bases: 11. Germline V gene sequence: CDR1 MDHEN, CDR2 SYDVKM. This CDR3 reads CASSRLAGGMPGNEQFF. The CDR3 coding sequence is TGTGCCAGCAGTCGGCTAGCGGGAGGGATGCCAGGCAATGAGCAGTTCTTC.

The chain has TRBV4-3 and TRBJ2-4; TRBD1 is a possible D gene (6 bases). Germline assignment: CDR1 LGHNA and CDR2 YSLEER. The CDR3 spans 18 residues. Trimming cost V 3 bases and J 4 bases, with 22 bases left between them. Written as DNA, the CDR3 is TGCGCCAGCAGCCAGCTACAGGGCCTCGACGGATCTAAAAACATTCAGTACTTC. As protein: CASSQLQGLDGSKNIQYF.

The chain uses TRBV9 and TRBJ2-2; D gene unclear. The CDR3 loop spans 12 amino acids. Trimming removed 4 bases from V and 7 bases from J, with 8 bases in between. The germline CDR1 and CDR2 sequences are SGDLS and YYNGEE. CDR3 sequence reads: CASSTRLGELFF. The CDR3 bases are TGTGCCAGCAGCACCCGACTCGGGGAGCTGTTTTTT.

The J gene is TRBJ1-5, the V gene TRBV2; maybe TRBD1 (6 bases). The CDR3 is 15 residues long. Germline CDR1 is SNHLY and CDR2 is FYNNEI. The V gene lost 5 bases and the J gene lost 3 bases, with 14 bases spanning the gap. CDR3 nucleotides: TGTGCCAGCAGTAGCGGAAGGGACACCAATCAGCCCCAGCATTTT. Translating gives CASSSGRDTNQPQHF.

This clone was seen a handful of times. The chain couples TRBV7-9 to TRBJ2-1; tentative D call: TRBD2 (6 bases). The CDR3 has 15 residues. V was pared by 5 bases and J by 6 bases, with 17 bases between. From germline, CDR1 is SEHNR and CDR2 FQNEAQ (reference sequence). The CDR3 reads CASSLLTGVGNEQFF. In DNA, the CDR3 is TGTGCCAGCAGCCTCCTGACGGGGGTCGGCAATGAGCAGTTCTTC.

The V and J genes are TRBV12-2 and TRBJ2-2; the table names TRBD2, a call not compared with the DNA. TRBV12-2 is deemed a pseudogene. This CDR3 region has 17 residues. The CDR3 loop reads CASRLEIQREWTGELFF. CDR3 coding DNA: TGTGCAAGTCGCTTAGAAATACAGCGGGAGTGGACCGGGGAGCTGTTTTTT.

The chain has TRBV7-2 and TRBJ1-5; no definite D call. Germline loops: CDR1 SGHTA, CDR2 FQGNSA. CDR3 length equals 14 residues. Trimming left V 1 base short and J 1 base short, with 5 bases between. This CDR3 reads CASSLVISNQPQHF. CDR3 coding DNA: TGTGCCAGCAGCTTAGTTATAAGCAATCAGCCCCAGCATTTT.

The genes are TRBV10-3 and TRBJ1-1, with D possibly being TRBD1 (5 bases). Germline CDR1 reads ENHRY; CDR2 reads SYGVKD. The CDR3 is 15 residues long. Trimming took 2 bases from V and 4 from J, leaving 14 bases between them. DNA of the CDR3: TGTGCCATCAGTGAGCCGAAAGGGGAGGCCACTGAAGCTTTCTTT. This encodes CAISEPKGEATEAFF.

The chain uses TRBV19 and TRBJ2-3; TRBD2 aligns across 9 bases. From germline, CDR1 is LNHDA and CDR2 SQIVND (reference sequence). CDR3 length: 16 residues. The ends lost 6 bases at V and 0 bases at J; junction bases unmatched: 7. CDR3 sequence: CASRRTSGSSTDTQYF. The CDR3 DNA is TGTGCCAGTAGGAGAACTAGCGGGTCTAGCACAGATACGCAGTATTTT.

The CDR3: CASSKGQGKSEQFF. In nucleotides, the CDR3 is TGTGCCAGCAGTAAGGGACAGGGGAAAAGTGAGCAGTTCTTC. The V and J genes are TRBV27 and TRBJ2-1; TRBD1 agrees at 10 bases. The length of the CDR3 is 14 residues. Per the germline V gene, CDR1 is MNHEY and CDR2 is SMNVEV (reference sequence). The trim removed 5 bases at V and 9 bases at J, leaving 7 bases unmatched.

As to this clone: The same CDR3 arises from other DNA sequences in this sample as well. The rearrangement uses TRBV28 and TRBJ2-3; 11 nucleotides agree with TRBD2. Trimming took 5 bases from V and 0 from J; bases not matched to a gene: 1. Germline V CDR1 and CDR2: MDHEN, SYDVKM. CDR3 size: 15 residues. CDR3 DNA: TGTGCCAGCAGTAGGACTAGCGGGAGCACAGATACGCAGTATTTT. Residues: CASSRTSGSTDTQYF.

V is TRBV7-9 and J is TRBJ2-5, with 10 bases lining up with TRBD2. V dropped 1 base and J dropped 5; count of bases not matched to a gene: 10. CDR3 length: 17 residues. From germline, CDR1 is SEHNR and CDR2 FQNEAQ (reference sequence). The CDR3 is CASSLGGVRGLAETQYF. The CDR3 DNA follows: TGTGCCAGCAGCTTAGGAGGGGTTCGGGGACTAGCGGAGACCCAGTACTTC.

The chain is built from TRBV10-2 and TRBJ2-3, with D perhaps matching TRBD2 (5 bases). Trimming took off 8 bases at V and 5 bases at J, with 11 bases between the two ends. The CDR3 sequence is 12 residues long. Germline V gene sequence: CDR1 WSHSY, CDR2 SAAADI. The CDR3 sequence is CASGKGRDTQYF. In nucleotides, the CDR3 is TGCGCCAGCGGCAAAGGGAGAGATACGCAGTATTTT.

The V gene is TRBV19, the J gene TRBJ1-1, with 9 bases aligning to TRBD1. Germline CDR1 is LNHDA and CDR2 is SQIVND (reference sequence). The CDR3 runs 14 residues. The ends lost 3 bases at V and 7 bases at J; junction bases unmatched: 6. The CDR3 spells CASSIDRGSGEAFF. The CDR3 DNA follows: TGTGCCAGTAGTATCGACAGGGGGTCAGGTGAAGCTTTCTTT.

J is TRBJ2-7 and V is TRBV2; 7 bases are a match to TRBD1. Germline CDR1 and CDR2: SNHLY and FYNNEI. V trimming: 8 bases; J trimming: 10 bases; junction bases outside the gene matches: 14. This CDR3 is built from 13 residues. The CDR3 DNA follows: TGTGCCAGCCTCTGGGACAGTCTGGGTGGACAGTACTTC. It codes for CASLWDSLGGQYF.

The CDR3 DNA reads as TGCGCCAGCAGCCAAGTGGACAGAGACTATGGCTACACCTTC. Translating it yields CASSQVDRDYGYTF. The chain recombines TRBV4-3 with TRBJ1-2, with D perhaps TRBD1 (6 bases). CDR3 length: 14 residues. Per the germline V gene, CDR1 is LGHNA and CDR2 is YSLEER. Trimming pared 1 base from V and 3 bases from J, leaving 9 bases between.

V is TRBV6-5 and J is TRBJ2-3, with D possibly being TRBD2 (5 bases). The CDR3 extends over 13 amino acids. Germline values: CDR1 MNHEY, CDR2 SVGAGI. Trimming shortened V by 6 bases and J by 6 bases, and 13 bases separated the two germline ends. The CDR3 region has the DNA TGTGCCAGCAGGGTACTAGTGGGGGATACGCAGTATTTT. Its translation is CASRVLVGDTQYF.

The rearrangement uses TRBV28 and TRBJ2-7; 9 bases line up with TRBD1. With 2 bases clipped from V and 1 base from J, the junction kept 6 bases outside the gene matches. Germline assignment: CDR1 MDHEN and CDR2 SYDVKM. The CDR3 is 16 residues long. The CDR3 sequence is CASSLTGGVRSYEQYF. CDR3 sequence (DNA): TGTGCCAGCAGTTTAACAGGGGGCGTGAGGTCCTACGAGCAGTACTTC.

The chain couples TRBV28 to TRBJ1-4, with D perhaps matching TRBD1 (5 bases). Trimming shortened V by 3 bases and J by 6 bases, and 14 bases separated the two germline ends. The CDR3 extends over 15 amino acids. From germline, CDR1 is MDHEN and CDR2 SYDVKM. The CDR3 nucleotides are TGTGCCAGCAGTTTTGCGGGGGTCGACGATGAAAAACTGTTTTTT. It yields the protein CASSFAGVDDEKLFF.

The rearrangement links TRBV4-1 to TRBJ2-2; the D gene is possibly TRBD1 (6 bases). The length of the CDR3 is 16 residues. The ends were cut back, 4 bases at V and 4 bases at J, with 16 bases in the middle. Germline V CDR1 and CDR2: MGHRA, YSYEKL. Written as DNA, the CDR3 is TGCGCCAGCAGCCCCCTGGGAACAGGGCTCACCGGGGAGCTGTTTTTT. Its protein is CASSPLGTGLTGELFF.

The V and J genes are TRBV27 and TRBJ1-4, with 10 bases identical to TRBD1. Per the germline V gene, CDR1 is MNHEY and CDR2 is SMNVEV (reference sequence). The trim removed 1 base at V and 8 bases at J, leaving 4 bases unmatched. The CDR3 covers 15 residues. CDR3 sequence: CASSLFGTGVEKLFF. The CDR3 DNA is TGTGCCAGCAGTTTATTTGGGACAGGGGTCGAAAAACTGTTTTTT.

The gene calls are TRBV13 and TRBJ2-7; D gene unclear. The germline V and J ends were trimmed by 7 bases and 6 bases, with 22 bases remaining between them. The CDR3 is 15 residues long. Per germline, CDR1 PRHDT and CDR2 FYEKMQ (reference sequence). CDR3 in amino acids: CASTRFLGPLREQYF. Here the CDR3 DNA reads TGTGCCAGCACCCGATTCCTGGGCCCTCTCCGCGAGCAGTACTTC.

This CDR3 reads CASSARDRGRGELFF. CDR3 nucleotides: TGTGCCAGCAGCGCCCGGGACAGGGGGCGGGGGGAGCTGTTTTTT. This rearrangement joins TRBV9 to TRBJ2-2; 12 bases map to TRBD1. V gave up 3 bases and J gave up 8 bases; unmatched junction bases: 5. This CDR3 comprises 15 residues. Germline lookup yields CDR1 SGDLS and CDR2 YYNGEE.

This clone was seen more than once but under ten times. V is TRBV6-5 and J is TRBJ2-7; D possibly corresponds to TRBD1 (6 bases). From germline, CDR1 is MNHEY and CDR2 SVGAGI. Trimming pared 10 bases from V and 1 base from J, leaving 17 bases between. This CDR3 comprises 14 residues. The chain's CDR3 is CATMSMDSSYEQYF. The CDR3 coding sequence is TGTGCCACCATGAGCATGGACAGTTCCTACGAGCAGTACTTC.